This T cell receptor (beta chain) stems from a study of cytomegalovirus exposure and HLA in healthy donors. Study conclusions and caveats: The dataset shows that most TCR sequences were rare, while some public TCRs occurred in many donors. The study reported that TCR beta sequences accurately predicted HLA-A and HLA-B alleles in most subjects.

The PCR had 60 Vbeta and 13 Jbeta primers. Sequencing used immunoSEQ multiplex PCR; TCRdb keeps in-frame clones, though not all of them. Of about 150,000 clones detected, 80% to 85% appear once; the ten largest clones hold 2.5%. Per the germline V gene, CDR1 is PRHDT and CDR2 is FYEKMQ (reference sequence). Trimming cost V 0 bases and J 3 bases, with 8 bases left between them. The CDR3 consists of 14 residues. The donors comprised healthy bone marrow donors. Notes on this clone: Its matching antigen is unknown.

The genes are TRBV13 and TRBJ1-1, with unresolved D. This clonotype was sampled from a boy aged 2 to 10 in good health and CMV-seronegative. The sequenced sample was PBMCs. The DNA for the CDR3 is TGTGCCAGCAGCTTAGGAGAGGGTGACACTGAAGCTTTCTTT. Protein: CASSLGEGDTEAFF.